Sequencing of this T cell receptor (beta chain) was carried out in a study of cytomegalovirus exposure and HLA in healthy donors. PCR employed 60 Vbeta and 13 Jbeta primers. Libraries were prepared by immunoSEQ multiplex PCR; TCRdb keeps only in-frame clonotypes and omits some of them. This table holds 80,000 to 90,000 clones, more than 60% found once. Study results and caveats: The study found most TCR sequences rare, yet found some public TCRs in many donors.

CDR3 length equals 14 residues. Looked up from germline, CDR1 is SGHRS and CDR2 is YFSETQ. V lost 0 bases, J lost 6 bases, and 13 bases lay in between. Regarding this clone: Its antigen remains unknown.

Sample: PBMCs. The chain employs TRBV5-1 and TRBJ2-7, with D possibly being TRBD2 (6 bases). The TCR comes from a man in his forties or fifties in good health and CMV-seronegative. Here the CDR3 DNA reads TGCGCCAGCAGCTTGGCGGGGGAAGGGCTCGAGCAGTACTTC. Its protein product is CASSLAGEGLEQYF.